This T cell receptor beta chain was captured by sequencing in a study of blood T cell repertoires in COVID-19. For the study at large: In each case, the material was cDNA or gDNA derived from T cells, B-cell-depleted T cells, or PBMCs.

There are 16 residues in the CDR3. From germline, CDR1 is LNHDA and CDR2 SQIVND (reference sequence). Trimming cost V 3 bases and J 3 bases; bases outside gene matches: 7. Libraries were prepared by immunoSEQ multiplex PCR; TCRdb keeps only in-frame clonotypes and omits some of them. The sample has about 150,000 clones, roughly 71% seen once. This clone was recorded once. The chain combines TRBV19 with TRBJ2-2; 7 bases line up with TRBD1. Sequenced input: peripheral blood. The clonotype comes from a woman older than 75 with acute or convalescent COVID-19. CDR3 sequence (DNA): TGTGCCAGTAGTATGCTGGGACAGAGAGACACCGGGGAGCTGTTTTTT. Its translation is CASSMLGQRDTGELFF.